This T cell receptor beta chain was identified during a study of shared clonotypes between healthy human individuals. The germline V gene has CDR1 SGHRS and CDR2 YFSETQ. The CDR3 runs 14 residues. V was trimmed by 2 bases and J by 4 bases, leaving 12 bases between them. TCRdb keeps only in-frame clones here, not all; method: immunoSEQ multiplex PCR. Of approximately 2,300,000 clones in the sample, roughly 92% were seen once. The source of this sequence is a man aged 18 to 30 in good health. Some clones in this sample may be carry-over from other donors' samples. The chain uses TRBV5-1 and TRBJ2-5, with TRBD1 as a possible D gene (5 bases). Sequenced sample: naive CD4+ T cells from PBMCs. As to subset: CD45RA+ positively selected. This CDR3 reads CASSFDSQIETQYF. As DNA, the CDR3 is TGCGCCAGCAGCTTTGACAGTCAGATAGAGACCCAGTACTTC.